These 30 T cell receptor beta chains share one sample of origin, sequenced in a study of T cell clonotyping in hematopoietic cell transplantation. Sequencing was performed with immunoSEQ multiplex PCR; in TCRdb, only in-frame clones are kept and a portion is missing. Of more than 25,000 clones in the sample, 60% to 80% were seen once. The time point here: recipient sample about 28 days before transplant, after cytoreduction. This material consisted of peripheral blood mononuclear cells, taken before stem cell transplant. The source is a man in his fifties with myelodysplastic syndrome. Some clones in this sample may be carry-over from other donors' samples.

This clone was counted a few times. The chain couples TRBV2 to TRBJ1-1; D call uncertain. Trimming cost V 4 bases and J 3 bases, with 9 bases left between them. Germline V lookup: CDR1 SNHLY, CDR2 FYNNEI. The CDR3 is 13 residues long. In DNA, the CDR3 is TGTGCCAGCAGTGTAGAGCAGTACACTGAAGCTTTCTTT. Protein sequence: CASSVEQYTEAFF.

The CDR3 bases are TGTGCCAGCAGTGATAGGACCGACCTCGTTGGCTACACCTTC. It yields the protein CASSDRTDLVGYTF. The V call is TRBV2, the J call TRBJ1-2; D gene unclear. V lost 3 bases and J lost 7, with 15 bases in between. Looked up from germline, CDR1 is SNHLY and CDR2 is FYNNEI. CDR3 length equals 14 residues.

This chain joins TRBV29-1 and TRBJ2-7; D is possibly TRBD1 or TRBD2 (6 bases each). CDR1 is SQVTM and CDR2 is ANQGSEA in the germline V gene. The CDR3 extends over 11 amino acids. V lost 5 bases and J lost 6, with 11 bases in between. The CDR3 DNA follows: TGCAGCGTTCGCGGGACATCCGAGCAGTACTTC. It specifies CSVRGTSEQYF.

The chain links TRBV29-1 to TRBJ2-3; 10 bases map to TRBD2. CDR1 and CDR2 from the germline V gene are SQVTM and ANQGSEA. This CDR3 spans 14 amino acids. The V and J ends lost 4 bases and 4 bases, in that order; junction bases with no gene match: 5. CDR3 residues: CSVAAGGPADTQYF. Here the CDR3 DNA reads TGCAGCGTTGCAGCGGGAGGGCCAGCAGATACGCAGTATTTT.

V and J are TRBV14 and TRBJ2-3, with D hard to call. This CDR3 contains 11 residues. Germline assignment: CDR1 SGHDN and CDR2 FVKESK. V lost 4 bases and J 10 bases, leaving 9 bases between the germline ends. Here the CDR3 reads CASSLGMPQYF. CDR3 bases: TGTGCCAGCAGCCTAGGGATGCCGCAGTATTTT.

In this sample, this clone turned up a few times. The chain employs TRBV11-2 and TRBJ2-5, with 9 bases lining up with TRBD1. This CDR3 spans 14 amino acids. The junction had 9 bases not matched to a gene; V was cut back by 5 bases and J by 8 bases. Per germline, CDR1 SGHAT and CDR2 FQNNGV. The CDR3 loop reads CASSEQGAVVTQYF. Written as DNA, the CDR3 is TGTGCCAGCAGCGAACAGGGGGCGGTGGTTACCCAGTACTTC. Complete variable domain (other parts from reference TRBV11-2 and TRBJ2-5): EAGVAQSPRYKIIEKRQSVAFWCNPISGHATLYWYQQILGQGPKLLIQFQNNGVVDDSQLPKDRFSAERLKGVDSTLKIQPAKLEDSAVYLCASSEQGAVVTQYFGPGTRLLVL.

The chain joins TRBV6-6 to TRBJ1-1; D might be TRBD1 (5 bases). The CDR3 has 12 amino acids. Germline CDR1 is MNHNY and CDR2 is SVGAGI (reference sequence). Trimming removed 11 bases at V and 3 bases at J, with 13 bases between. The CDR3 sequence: CAAARGDTEAFF. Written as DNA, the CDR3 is TGTGCCGCCGCCCGGGGGGACACTGAAGCTTTCTTT.

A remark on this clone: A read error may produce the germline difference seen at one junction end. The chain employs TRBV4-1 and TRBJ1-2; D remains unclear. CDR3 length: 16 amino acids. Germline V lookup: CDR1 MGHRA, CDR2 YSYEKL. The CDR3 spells CASNQWEGPLNHGYTF. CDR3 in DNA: TGCGCCAGCAACCAATGGGAGGGCCCTCTTAACCATGGCTACACCTTC.

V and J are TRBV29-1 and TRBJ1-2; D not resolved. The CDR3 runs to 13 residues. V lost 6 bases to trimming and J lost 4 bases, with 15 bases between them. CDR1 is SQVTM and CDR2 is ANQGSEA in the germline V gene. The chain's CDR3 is CSVGKAALYGYTF. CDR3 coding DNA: TGCAGCGTCGGTAAAGCAGCACTCTATGGCTACACCTTC.

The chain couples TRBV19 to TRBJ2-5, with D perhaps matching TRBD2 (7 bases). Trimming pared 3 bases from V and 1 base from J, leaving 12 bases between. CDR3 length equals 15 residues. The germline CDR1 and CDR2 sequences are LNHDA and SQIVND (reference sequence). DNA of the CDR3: TGTGCCAGTAGTATTGAGGGGGGGGCCCAAGAGACCCAGTACTTC. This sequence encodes CASSIEGGAQETQYF.

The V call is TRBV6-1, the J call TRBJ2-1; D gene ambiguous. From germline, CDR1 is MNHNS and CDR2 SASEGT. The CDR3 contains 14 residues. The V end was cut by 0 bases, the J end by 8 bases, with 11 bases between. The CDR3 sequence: CASSEAMGWDEQFF. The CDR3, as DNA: TGTGCCAGCAGTGAAGCGATGGGATGGGATGAGCAGTTCTTC.

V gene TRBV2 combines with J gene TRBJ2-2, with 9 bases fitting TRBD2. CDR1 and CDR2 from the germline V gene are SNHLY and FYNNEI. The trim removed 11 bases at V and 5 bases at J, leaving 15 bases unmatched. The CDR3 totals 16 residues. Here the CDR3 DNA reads TGTGCCTGCCGAACCGGGACTAGCCTGGGGACCGGGGAGCTGTTTTTT. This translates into CACRTGTSLGTGELFF.

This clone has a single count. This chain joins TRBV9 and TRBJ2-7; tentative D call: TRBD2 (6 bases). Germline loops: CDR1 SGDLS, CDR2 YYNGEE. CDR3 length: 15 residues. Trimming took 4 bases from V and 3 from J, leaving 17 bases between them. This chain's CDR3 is CASSLHGTSVYEQYF. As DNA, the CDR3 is TGTGCCAGCAGCTTACACGGGACTTCCGTCTACGAGCAGTACTTC.

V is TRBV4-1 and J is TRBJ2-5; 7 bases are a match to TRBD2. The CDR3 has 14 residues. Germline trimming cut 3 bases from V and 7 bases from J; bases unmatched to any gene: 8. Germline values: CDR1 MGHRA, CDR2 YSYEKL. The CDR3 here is CASSQGGTLGTQYF. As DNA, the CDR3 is TGCGCCAGCAGCCAGGGGGGGACGTTAGGGACCCAGTACTTC.

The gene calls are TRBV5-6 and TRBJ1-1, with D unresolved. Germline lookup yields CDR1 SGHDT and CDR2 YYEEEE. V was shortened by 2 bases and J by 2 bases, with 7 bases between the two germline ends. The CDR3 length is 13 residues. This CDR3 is CASSLQINTEAFF. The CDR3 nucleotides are TGTGCCAGCAGCTTACAGATAAACACTGAAGCTTTCTTT.

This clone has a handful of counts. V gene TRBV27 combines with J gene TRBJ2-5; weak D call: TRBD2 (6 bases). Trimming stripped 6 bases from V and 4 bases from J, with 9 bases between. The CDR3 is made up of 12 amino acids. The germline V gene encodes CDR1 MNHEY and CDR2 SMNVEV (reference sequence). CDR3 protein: CASRSGGETQYF. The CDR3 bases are TGTGCCAGCAGGTCCGGGGGAGAGACCCAGTACTTC.

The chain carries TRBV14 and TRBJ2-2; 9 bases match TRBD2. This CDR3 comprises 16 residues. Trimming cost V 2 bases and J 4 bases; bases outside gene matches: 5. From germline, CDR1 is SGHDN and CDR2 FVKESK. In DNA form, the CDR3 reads TGTGCCAGCAGCCAATTAGCGGGGGTGACCACCGGGGAGCTGTTTTTT. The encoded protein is CASSQLAGVTTGELFF. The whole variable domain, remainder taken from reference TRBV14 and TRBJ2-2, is EAGVTQFPSHSVIEKGQTVTLRCDPISGHDNLYWYRRVMGKEIKFLLHFVKESKQDESGMPNNRFLAERTGGTYSTLKVQPAELEDSGVYFCASSQLAGVTTGELFFGEGSRLTVL.

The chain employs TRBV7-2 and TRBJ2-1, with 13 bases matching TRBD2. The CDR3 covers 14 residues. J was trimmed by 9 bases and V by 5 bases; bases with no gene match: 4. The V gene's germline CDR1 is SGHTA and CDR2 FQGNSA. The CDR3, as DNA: TGTGCCAGCAGCCCCAGACTAGCGGGAGGTGAGCAGTTCTTC. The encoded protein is CASSPRLAGGEQFF.

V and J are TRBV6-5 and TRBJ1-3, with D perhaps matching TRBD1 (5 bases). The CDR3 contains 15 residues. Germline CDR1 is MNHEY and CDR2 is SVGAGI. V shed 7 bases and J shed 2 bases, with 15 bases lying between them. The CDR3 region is CASTLRRVAGNTIYF. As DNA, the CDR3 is TGTGCCAGCACGCTCCGCAGGGTTGCTGGAAACACCATATATTTT.

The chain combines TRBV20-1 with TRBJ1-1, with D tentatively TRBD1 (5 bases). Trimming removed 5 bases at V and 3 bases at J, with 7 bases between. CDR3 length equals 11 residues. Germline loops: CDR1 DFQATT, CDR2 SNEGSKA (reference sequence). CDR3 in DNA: TGCAGTGCTGCGGGGCACACTGAAGCTTTCTTT. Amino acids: CSAAGHTEAFF.

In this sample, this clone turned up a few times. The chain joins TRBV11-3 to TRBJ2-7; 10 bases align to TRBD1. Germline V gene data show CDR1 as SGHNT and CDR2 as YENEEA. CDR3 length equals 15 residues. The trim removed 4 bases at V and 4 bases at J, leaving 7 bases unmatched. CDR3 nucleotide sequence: TGTGCCAGCAGCTCCCCCGGGACAGGGGAGTACGAGCAGTACTTC. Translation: CASSSPGTGEYEQYF.

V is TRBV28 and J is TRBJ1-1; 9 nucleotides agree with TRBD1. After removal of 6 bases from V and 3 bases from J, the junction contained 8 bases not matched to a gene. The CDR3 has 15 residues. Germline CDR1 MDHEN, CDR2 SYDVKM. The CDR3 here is CASSLSTGGDTEAFF. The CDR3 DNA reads TGTGCCAGCAGCCTCTCGACAGGGGGGGACACTGAAGCTTTCTTT.

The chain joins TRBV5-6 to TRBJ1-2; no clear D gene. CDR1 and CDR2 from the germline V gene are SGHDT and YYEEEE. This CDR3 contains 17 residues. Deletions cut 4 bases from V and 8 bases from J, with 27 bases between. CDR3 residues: CASSDRKSHPNLQGYTF. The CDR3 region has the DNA TGTGCCAGCAGCGACCGGAAGAGCCATCCTAATCTACAGGGCTACACCTTC.

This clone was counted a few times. The CDR3 reads CAISGHSGGANEQYF. In DNA form, the CDR3 reads TGTGCCATCAGTGGGCATAGCGGGGGGGCCAACGAGCAGTACTTC. The rearrangement joins TRBV10-3 to TRBJ2-7; 11 bases fit TRBD2. Trimming took 4 bases from V and 5 from J; bases not matched to a gene: 7. Germline V lookup: CDR1 ENHRY, CDR2 SYGVKD. This CDR3 spans 15 amino acids.

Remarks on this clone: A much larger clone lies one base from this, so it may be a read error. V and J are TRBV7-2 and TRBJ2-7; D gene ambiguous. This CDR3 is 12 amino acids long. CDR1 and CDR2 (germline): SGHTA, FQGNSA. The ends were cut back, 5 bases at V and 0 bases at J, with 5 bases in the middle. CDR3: CASSISSYEQYF. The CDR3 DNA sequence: TGTGCCAGCAGCATCAGCTCCTACGAGCAGTACTTC.

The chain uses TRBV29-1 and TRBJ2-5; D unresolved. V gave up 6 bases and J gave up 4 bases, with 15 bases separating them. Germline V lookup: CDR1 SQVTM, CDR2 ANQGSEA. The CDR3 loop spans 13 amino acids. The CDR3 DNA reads TGCAGCGTCCTCGACATACTTGGAGAGACCCAGTACTTC. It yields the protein CSVLDILGETQYF.

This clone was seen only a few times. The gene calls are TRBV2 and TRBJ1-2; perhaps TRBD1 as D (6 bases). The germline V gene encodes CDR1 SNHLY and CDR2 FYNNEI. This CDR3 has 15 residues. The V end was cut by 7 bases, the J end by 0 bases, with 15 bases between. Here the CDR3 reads CASKPNRVTNYGYTF. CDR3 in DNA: TGTGCCAGCAAACCCAACAGGGTGACTAACTATGGCTACACCTTC.

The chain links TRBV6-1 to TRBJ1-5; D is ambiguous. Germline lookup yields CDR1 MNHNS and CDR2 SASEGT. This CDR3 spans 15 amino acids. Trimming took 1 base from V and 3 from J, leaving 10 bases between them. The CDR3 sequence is CASSEEGWNNQPQHF. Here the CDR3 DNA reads TGTGCCAGCAGTGAAGAGGGATGGAACAATCAGCCCCAGCATTTT.

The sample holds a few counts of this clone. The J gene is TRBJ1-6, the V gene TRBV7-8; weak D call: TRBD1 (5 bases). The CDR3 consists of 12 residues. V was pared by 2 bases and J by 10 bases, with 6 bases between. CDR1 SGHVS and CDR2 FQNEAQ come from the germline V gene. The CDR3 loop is CASSLWGSPLHF. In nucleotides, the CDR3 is TGTGCCAGCAGCTTATGGGGGTCACCCCTCCACTTT.

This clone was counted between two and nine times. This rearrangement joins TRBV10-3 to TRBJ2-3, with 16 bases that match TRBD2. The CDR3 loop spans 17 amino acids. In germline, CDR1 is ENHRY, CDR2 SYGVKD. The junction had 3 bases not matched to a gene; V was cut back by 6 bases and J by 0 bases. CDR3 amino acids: CAIRPGLAGGSTDTQYF. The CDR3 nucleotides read TGTGCCATCAGGCCGGGACTAGCGGGGGGGAGCACAGATACGCAGTATTTT.